The 26 T cell receptor beta chains listed next were all sequenced from one sample in a study of regulatory T cells in long-lasting Graves disease. Construction of TCR beta libraries relied on iRepertoire HTBI primers and on Arm-PCR targeting CDR3 regions. A single record per CDR3 protein comes from TCRdb applying MiXCR to the multiplex PCR reads. The sample yields 550,000 to 650,000 distinct CDR3 sequences, about 16% seen once. Time point of the sample: newly diagnosed GD, antithyroid drugs for less than 3 months. Researchers made the TCR library from RNA that was extracted from PBMCs. Another study also made use of these data, one on T cells in Graves' hyperthyroidism and ophthalmopathy.

This specimen consisted of peripheral blood mononuclear cells (PBMCs), obtained at new diagnosis, from a patient treated with antithyroid drugs. These receptors came from a man aged 18-30 years with Graves disease.

V and J are TRBV18 and TRBJ1-3; 7 nucleotides agree with TRBD1. With V trimmed by 5 bases and J by 1 base, 8 bases remained unmatched. Germline-derived CDR1 and CDR2 are KGHSH and LQKENI. The length of the CDR3 is 16 residues. The DNA of the CDR3 is TGTGCCAGCTCATCACGGGACAGCTGGTCTGGAAACACCATATATTTT. Protein sequence: CASSSRDSWSGNTIYF. The entire variable domain, with the rest obtained from reference TRBV18 and TRBJ1-3, is as follows: NAGVMQNPRHLVRRRGQEARLRCSPMKGHSHVYWYRQLPEEGLKFMVYLQKENIIDESGMPKERFSAEFPKEGPSILRIQQVVRGDSAAYFCASSSRDSWSGNTIYFGEGSWLTVV.

This clonotype showed up just a few times. The gene calls are TRBV6-1 and TRBJ1-1; no clear D. Between the trimmed V and J ends, which lost 2 bases and 5 bases, there was a span of 12 bases. The CDR3 is made up of 14 amino acids. Germline CDR1 is MNHNS and CDR2 is SASEGT. The CDR3 DNA sequence: TGTGCCAGCAGTGAATTTGCGGGCTGGACTGAAGCTTTCTTT. This sequence encodes CASSEFAGWTEAFF.

This clonotype has just a few counts. The rearrangement links TRBV9 to TRBJ1-1; TRBD1 agrees at 10 bases. Looked up from germline, CDR1 is SGDLS and CDR2 is YYNGEE. CDR3 size: 14 residues. The trim removed 2 bases at V and 6 bases at J, leaving 4 bases unmatched. CDR3 DNA: TGTGCCAGCAGCGTGGGACAGGGGACGCCTGAAGCTTTCTTT. Amino acids: CASSVGQGTPEAFF.

This clonotype was observed a handful of times. As DNA, the CDR3 is TGCGCCAGCAGCCAAGATCAGGACAGTGGCAAAATAACTCGTCAGCCCCAGCATTTT. Translated: CASSQDQDSGKITRQPQHF. This chain joins TRBV4-1 and TRBJ1-5, with TRBD1 as a possible D gene (6 bases). The length of the CDR3 is 19 residues. V was cut by 0 bases and J by 6 bases, with 24 bases left in between. Germline V gene sequence: CDR1 MGHRA, CDR2 YSYEKL.

The chain recombines TRBV5-1 with TRBJ1-3; maybe TRBD1 (6 bases). This CDR3 spans 12 amino acids. The V gene lost 4 bases and the J gene lost 14 bases, with 16 bases spanning the gap. Germline CDR1 SGHRS, CDR2 YFSETQ. Here the CDR3 DNA reads TGCGCCAGCAGCCTGGATGGCGGGGGCCTATATTTT. Protein sequence: CASSLDGGGLYF.

The chain is built from TRBV7-9 and TRBJ2-1; tentative D call: TRBD1 (5 bases). This CDR3 comprises 16 residues. Germline V lookup: CDR1 SEHNR, CDR2 FQNEAQ (reference sequence). V lost 4 bases and J lost 10, with 23 bases in between. CDR3 coding DNA: TGTGCCAGCAGCTCCTCGACCGGACATCAATGGGCGGAGCAGTTCTTC. Residues: CASSSSTGHQWAEQFF.

This clonotype came up many times. The rearrangement uses TRBV5-1 and TRBJ2-7; D could derive from TRBD1 or TRBD2 (7 bases each). This CDR3 has 15 amino acids. Germline lookup yields CDR1 SGHRS and CDR2 YFSETQ. Trimming took off 7 bases at V and 4 bases at J, with 21 bases between the two ends. This CDR3 is CASRRAGDRAYEQYF. The CDR3 nucleotides read TGCGCCAGCCGAAGGGCGGGAGACAGGGCGTACGAGCAGTACTTC.

The table lists this clonotype with many counts. The chain carries TRBV27 and TRBJ2-1; 11 nucleotides agree with TRBD2. V shed 0 bases, J shed 4 bases, and the junction held 2 bases outside the gene matches. The CDR3 contains 16 residues. In germline, CDR1 is MNHEY, CDR2 SMNVEV (reference sequence). In nucleotides, the CDR3 is TGTGCCAGCAGTTTATCTGGGACTAGCGGATACAATGAGCAGTTCTTC. Amino acids: CASSLSGTSGYNEQFF.

The V call is TRBV9, the J call TRBJ2-5; D is perhaps TRBD1 (5 bases). V dropped 2 bases and J dropped 7 bases, with 12 bases sitting between them. The CDR3 spans 13 residues. From germline, CDR1 is SGDLS and CDR2 YYNGEE. The DNA of the CDR3 is TGTGCCAGCAGCGTGATGGGGCCGGGGACCCAGTACTTC. This encodes CASSVMGPGTQYF.

This clonotype was seen ten or more times. V and J are TRBV20-1 and TRBJ1-4; the D gene is possibly TRBD1 (6 bases). V lost 0 bases to trimming and J lost 3 bases, with 14 bases between them. The CDR3 loop spans 16 amino acids. Germline V gene sequence: CDR1 DFQATT, CDR2 SNEGSKA (reference sequence). The CDR3 here is CSARDWSHRANEKLFF. Written as DNA, the CDR3 is TGCAGTGCTAGAGATTGGAGCCACAGGGCTAATGAAAAACTGTTTTTT.

The table lists this clonotype with many counts. The V gene is TRBV28, the J gene TRBJ2-1; possible D gene TRBD1, 5 bases. This CDR3 contains 15 residues. Looked up from germline, CDR1 is MDHEN and CDR2 is SYDVKM. Trimming removed 4 bases from V and 2 bases from J, with 12 bases in between. Here the CDR3 DNA reads TGTGCCAGCAGTTCGGCAGGGATGACCTACAATGAGCAGTTCTTC. It is translated as CASSSAGMTYNEQFF.

This clonotype was seen a few times. CDR3 region: CASSSQGDESSYEQYF. The CDR3 DNA sequence: TGTGCCAGCAGCTCCCAAGGGGATGAGAGCTCCTACGAGCAGTACTTC. V gene TRBV13 combines with J gene TRBJ2-7; D is possibly TRBD1 (5 bases). Germline loops: CDR1 PRHDT, CDR2 FYEKMQ (reference sequence). The CDR3 length is 16 residues. Trimming left V 4 bases short and J 0 bases short, with 16 bases between.

This sequence joins TRBV7-9 and TRBJ2-1; D is unclear. The CDR3 spans 16 residues. Germline values: CDR1 SEHNR, CDR2 FQNEAQ (reference sequence). With 5 bases removed from V and 8 bases from J, the gap between germline ends came to 22 bases. CDR3 DNA sequence: TGTGCCAGCAGCCCGCCCTGGCTCAGCGATTACGATGAGCAGTTCTTC. It is translated as CASSPPWLSDYDEQFF.

This clonotype turned up a few times. The chain couples TRBV9 to TRBJ2-2; 10 nucleotides agree with TRBD1. CDR3 length: 15 amino acids. Trimming at V came to 2 bases and at J to 7 bases, leaving 5 bases not matched to a gene. CDR1 SGDLS and CDR2 YYNGEE come from the germline V gene. This chain's CDR3 is CASSVTGGAIGELFF. CDR3 DNA sequence: TGTGCCAGCAGCGTGACAGGGGGCGCGATCGGGGAGCTGTTTTTT. Complete variable domain (other parts from reference TRBV9 and TRBJ2-2): DSGVTQTPKHLITATGQRVTLRCSPRSGDLSVYWYQQSLDQGLQFLIQYYNGEERAKGNILERFSAQQFPDLHSELNLSSLELGDSALYFCASSVTGGAIGELFFGEGSRLTVL.

This clonotype was seen at least ten times. The genes are TRBV20-1 and TRBJ2-3, with unresolved D. The CDR3 loop spans 11 amino acids. Germline loops: CDR1 DFQATT, CDR2 SNEGSKA (reference sequence). The ends were cut back, 4 bases at V and 2 bases at J, with 4 bases in the middle. The CDR3 DNA reads as TGCAGTGCTACCTTCACAGATACGCAGTATTTT. This translates into CSATFTDTQYF.

Many counts were recorded for this clonotype. The chain couples TRBV27 to TRBJ2-1; 13 positions match TRBD2. The V gene end was trimmed by 6 bases and the J gene end by 4 bases; junction bases not matched to a gene: 3. This CDR3 is 15 amino acids long. Germline V gene lookup returns CDR1 MNHEY and CDR2 SMNVEV (reference sequence). The CDR3 DNA follows: TGTGCCAGCAGAAGGACTAGCGGGAGATACAATGAGCAGTTCTTC. Translated, it gives CASRRTSGRYNEQFF.

This clonotype came up many times. The V gene is TRBV27, the J gene TRBJ1-1, with D maybe TRBD1 (6 bases). The CDR3 length is 16 residues. Trimming took 5 bases from V and 4 from J, leaving 20 bases between them. CDR1 MNHEY and CDR2 SMNVEV come from the germline V gene (reference sequence). CDR3 loop: CASSPRQGNLGTEAFF. The CDR3 DNA reads TGTGCCAGCAGTCCACGCCAGGGGAACCTTGGCACTGAAGCTTTCTTT.

This clonotype was counted between two and nine times. V is TRBV7-9 and J is TRBJ1-5, with 9 positions matching TRBD1. V shed 3 bases, J shed 2 bases, and the junction held 8 bases outside the gene matches. The CDR3 extends over 17 amino acids. Germline loops: CDR1 SEHNR, CDR2 FQNEAQ (reference sequence). This CDR3 reads CASSLSRTGDGNQPQHF. In DNA form, the CDR3 reads TGTGCCAGCAGCTTGTCTCGGACAGGGGACGGCAATCAGCCCCAGCATTTT.

This clonotype was found many times. The chain recombines TRBV6-2 or TRBV6-3 with TRBJ2-3, with a possible D match to TRBD2 (5 bases). The V end was cut by 9 bases, the J end by 0 bases, with 16 bases between. CDR1 and CDR2 from the germline V gene are MNHEY and SVGEGT. This CDR3 comprises 15 residues. In DNA, the CDR3 is TGTGCCAGTAAAGGCCGGGGATCTAGCACAGATACGCAGTATTTT. Protein: CASKGRGSSTDTQYF.

The gene calls are TRBV9 and TRBJ1-2; the D gene is possibly TRBD1 (6 bases). Germline lookup yields CDR1 SGDLS and CDR2 YYNGEE. Trimming left V 0 bases short and J 7 bases short, with 19 bases between. This CDR3 comprises 16 residues. CDR3 amino acids: CASSVAVPGAGGGYTF. The CDR3 nucleotides read TGTGCCAGCAGCGTAGCCGTCCCAGGGGCGGGAGGTGGCTACACCTTC.

The gene calls are TRBV10-3 and TRBJ1-2; tentatively, D is TRBD1 (6 bases). Germline V gene lookup returns CDR1 ENHRY and CDR2 SYGVKD. V lost 6 bases, J lost 6 bases, and 14 bases lay in between. The CDR3 is made up of 13 amino acids. The CDR3 sequence: CAIRPGTSDGYTF. The CDR3 DNA follows: TGTGCCATCAGGCCAGGGACATCAGATGGCTACACCTTC.

This chain joins TRBV5-6 and TRBJ1-2, with unresolved D. The V end was cut by 0 bases, the J end by 7 bases, with 10 bases between. The CDR3 runs 13 residues. Germline CDR1 and CDR2: SGHDT and YYEEEE. The CDR3 nucleotides are TGTGCCAGCAGCTTGGGCTATACCGGTGGCTACACCTTC. Translated, it gives CASSLGYTGGYTF.

A note on this clonotype: The junction does not match germline at one end; this may be a read error. The chain couples TRBV7-9 to TRBJ2-7, with a possible D match to TRBD2 (5 bases). The CDR3 runs to 16 residues. Germline V CDR1 and CDR2: SEHNR, FQNEAQ (reference sequence). The CDR3 region is CASSPTSGPSSYEQYF. CDR3 DNA sequence: TGCGCCAGCAGCCCGACAAGCGGACCTAGCTCCTACGAGCAGTACTTC.

The chain has TRBV7-9 and TRBJ2-1; 12 positions match TRBD2. Germline CDR1 SEHNR, CDR2 FQNEAQ (reference sequence). Losses at the gene ends were 4 bases for V and 2 bases for J; bases not matched to a gene: 3. The CDR3 sequence is 16 residues long. The CDR3 DNA sequence: TGTGCCAGCAGCTCCGGACTAGCGGGGACCTACAATGAGCAGTTCTTC. It encodes CASSSGLAGTYNEQFF.

This clonotype was observed a few times. This sequence joins TRBV3-1 and TRBJ1-4; D gene unclear. The CDR3 is 13 residues long. Trimming pared 6 bases from V and 11 bases from J, leaving 16 bases between. Germline V gene data show CDR1 as LGHDT and CDR2 as YNNKEL (reference sequence). This chain's CDR3 is CASSPRRVEKLFF. CDR3 in DNA: TGTGCCAGCAGTCCAAGGAGGGTTGAGAAACTGTTTTTT.

The V and J genes are TRBV24-1 and TRBJ2-1; TRBD2 aligns across 13 bases. The CDR3 length is 19 residues. From germline, CDR1 is KGHDR and CDR2 SFDVKD. Germline trimming cut 4 bases from V and 5 bases from J; bases unmatched to any gene: 13. DNA for the CDR3: TGTGCCACCAGTGACCGTAATAGGACTAGCGGGAGTTTAAACAATGAGCAGTTCTTC. It specifies CATSDRNRTSGSLNNEQFF.